Given below is one T cell receptor (beta chain) in context. The sample is drawn from a study of blood T cells in healthy people across ages. This CDR3 is built from 16 residues. The germline V gene has CDR1 LGHDT and CDR2 YNNKEL (reference sequence). The V and J ends lost 0 bases and 2 bases respectively, with 11 bases between them. With a J-beta primer mix and a sample-barcoded 5' primer, a second PCR ran roughly 6 to 11 cycles. A template-switch adaptor that had 12 random nucleotides put a tag on each cDNA molecule. A single record per CDR3 protein comes from TCRdb applying MiXCR to the 5' RACE reads. The table lists 1,800,000 or so distinct CDR3 sequences, roughly two fifths of them singletons.

Sequenced: blood. This chain connects TRBV3-1 to TRBJ2-1; no definite D call. The receptor was derived from a human donor in good health. CDR3 nucleotides: TGTGCCAGCAGCCAAGATGACCAACCTGCCTACAATGAGCAGTTCTTC. Its translation is CASSQDDQPAYNEQFF.